This TCR beta chain derives from a study of vaccination and CD4 T cells after COVID-19. Treatment described: approximately nine-day PBMC culture with coronavirus spike peptide pools or control peptides (ViraFEST assay). Sequencing of DNA taken from cultured CD4+ T cells relied on the Oncomine TCR Beta short-read assay. TCRdb re-analysed the PCR reads in MiXCR, keeping a single row per CDR3 protein. The sample carries roughly 20,000 distinct CDR3 sequences, about 45% recorded once. Germline CDR1 LNHDA, CDR2 SQIVND (reference sequence). V was trimmed by 5 bases and J by 0 bases, leaving 9 bases between them. The CDR3 spans 14 residues. Worth noting for this clonotype: The antigen is unknown.

Sequenced here: CD4+ T cells from blood, cultured in vitro, sampled after SARS-CoV-2 vaccination. The clonotype originates from a human donor who had recovered from COVID-19. The gene calls are TRBV19 and TRBJ2-3; D call uncertain. The CDR3 sequence: CASSPGGSTDTQYF. CDR3 nucleotides: TGTGCCAGTAGTCCCGGTGGTAGCACAGATACGCAGTATTTT.